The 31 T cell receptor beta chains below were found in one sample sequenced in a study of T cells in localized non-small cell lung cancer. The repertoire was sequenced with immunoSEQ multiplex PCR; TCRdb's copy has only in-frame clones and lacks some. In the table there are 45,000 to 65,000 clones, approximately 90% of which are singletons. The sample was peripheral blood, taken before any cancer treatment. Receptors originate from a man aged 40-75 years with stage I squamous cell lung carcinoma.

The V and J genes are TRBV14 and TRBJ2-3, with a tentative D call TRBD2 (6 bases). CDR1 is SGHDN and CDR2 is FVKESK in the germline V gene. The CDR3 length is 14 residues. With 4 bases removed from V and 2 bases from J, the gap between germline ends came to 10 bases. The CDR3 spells CASSRDSSTDTQYF. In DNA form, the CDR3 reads TGTGCCAGCAGCCGGGACTCATCCACAGATACGCAGTATTTT.

Here the CDR3 reads CASSFQGTYEQYF. The CDR3 DNA reads TGTGCCAGCAGTTTTCAGGGAACCTACGAGCAGTACTTC. The rearrangement joins TRBV27 to TRBJ2-7, with D possibly being TRBD1 (5 bases). The CDR3 has 13 amino acids. Germline-derived CDR1 and CDR2 are MNHEY and SMNVEV (reference sequence). The germline V and J ends were trimmed by 3 bases and 2 bases, with 8 bases remaining between them.

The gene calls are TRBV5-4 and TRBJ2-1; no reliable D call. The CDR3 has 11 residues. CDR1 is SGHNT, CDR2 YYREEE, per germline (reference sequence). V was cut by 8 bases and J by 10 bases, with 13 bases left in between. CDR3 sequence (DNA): TGTGCCAGTACCGTGGGGTTAGAGCAGTTCTTC. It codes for CASTVGLEQFF.

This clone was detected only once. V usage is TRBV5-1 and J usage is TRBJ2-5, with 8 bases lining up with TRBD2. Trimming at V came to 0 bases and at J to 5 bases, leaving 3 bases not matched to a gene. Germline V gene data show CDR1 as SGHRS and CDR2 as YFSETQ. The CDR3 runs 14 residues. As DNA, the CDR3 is TGCGCCAGCAGCTTGGTTAGCGGGATTGAGACCCAGTACTTC. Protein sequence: CASSLVSGIETQYF.

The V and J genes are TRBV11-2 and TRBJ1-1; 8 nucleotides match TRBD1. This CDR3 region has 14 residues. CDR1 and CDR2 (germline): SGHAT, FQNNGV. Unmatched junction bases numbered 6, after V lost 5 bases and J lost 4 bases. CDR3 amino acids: CASSPRTGRTEAFF. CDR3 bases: TGTGCCAGCAGCCCAAGGACAGGGCGCACTGAAGCTTTCTTT.

The CDR3 here is CASSLDRGKQYF. The CDR3 DNA reads as TGTGCCAGCAGCCTAGACAGGGGCAAGCAGTACTTC. The chain is built from TRBV28 and TRBJ2-7; TRBD1 matches 8 bases. J was trimmed by 8 bases and V by 6 bases; bases with no gene match: 6. Looked up from germline, CDR1 is MDHEN and CDR2 is SYDVKM. This CDR3 has 12 amino acids.

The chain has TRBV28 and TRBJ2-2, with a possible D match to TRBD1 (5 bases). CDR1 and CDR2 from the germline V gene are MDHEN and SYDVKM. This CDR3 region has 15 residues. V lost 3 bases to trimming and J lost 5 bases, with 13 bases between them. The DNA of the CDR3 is TGTGCCAGCAGTTTGGTGAGACAGCTTACCGGGGAGCTGTTTTTT. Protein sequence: CASSLVRQLTGELFF.

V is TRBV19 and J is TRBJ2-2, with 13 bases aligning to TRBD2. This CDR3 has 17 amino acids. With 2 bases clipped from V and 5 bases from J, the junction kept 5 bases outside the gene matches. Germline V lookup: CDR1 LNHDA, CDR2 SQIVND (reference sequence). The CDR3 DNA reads TGTGCCAGTAGTATAAGACTAGCGGGAGGCGAAACCGGGGAGCTGTTTTTT. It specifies CASSIRLAGGETGELFF.

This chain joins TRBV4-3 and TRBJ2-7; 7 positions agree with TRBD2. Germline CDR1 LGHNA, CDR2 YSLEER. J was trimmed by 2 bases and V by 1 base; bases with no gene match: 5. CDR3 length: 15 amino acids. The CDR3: CASSQVLAAAYEQYF. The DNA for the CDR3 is TGCGCCAGCAGCCAAGTGCTAGCGGCCGCCTACGAGCAGTACTTC.

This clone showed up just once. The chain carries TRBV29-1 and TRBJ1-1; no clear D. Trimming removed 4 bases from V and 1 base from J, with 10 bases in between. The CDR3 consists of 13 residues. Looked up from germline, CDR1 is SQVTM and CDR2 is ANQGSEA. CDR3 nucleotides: TGCAGCGTTGTAAACAGAGAGAACACTGAAGCTTTCTTT. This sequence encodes CSVVNRENTEAFF.

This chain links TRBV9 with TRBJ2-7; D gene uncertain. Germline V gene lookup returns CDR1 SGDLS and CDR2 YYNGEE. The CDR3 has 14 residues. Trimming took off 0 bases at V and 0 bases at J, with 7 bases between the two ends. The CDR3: CASSVVGNSYEQYF. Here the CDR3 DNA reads TGTGCCAGCAGCGTAGTTGGCAACTCCTACGAGCAGTACTTC.

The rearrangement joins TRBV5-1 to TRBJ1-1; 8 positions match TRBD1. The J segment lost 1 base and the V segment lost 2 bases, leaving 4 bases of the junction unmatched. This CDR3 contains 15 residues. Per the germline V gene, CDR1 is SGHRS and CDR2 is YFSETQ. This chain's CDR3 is CASSLRTGSNTEAFF. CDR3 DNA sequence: TGCGCCAGCAGCTTACGGACAGGGTCGAACACTGAAGCTTTCTTT. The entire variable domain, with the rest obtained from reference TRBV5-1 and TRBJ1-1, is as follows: KAGVTQTPRYLIKTRGQQVTLSCSPISGHRSVSWYQQTPGQGLQFLFEYFSETQRNKGNFPGRFSGRQFSNSRSEMNVSTLELGDSALYLCASSLRTGSNTEAFFGQGTRLTVV.

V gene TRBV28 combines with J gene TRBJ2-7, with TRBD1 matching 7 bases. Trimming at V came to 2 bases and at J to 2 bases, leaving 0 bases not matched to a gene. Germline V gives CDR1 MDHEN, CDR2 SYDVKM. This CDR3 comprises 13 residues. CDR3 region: CASSLQGAYEQYF. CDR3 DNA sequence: TGTGCCAGCAGTTTACAGGGGGCCTACGAGCAGTACTTC.

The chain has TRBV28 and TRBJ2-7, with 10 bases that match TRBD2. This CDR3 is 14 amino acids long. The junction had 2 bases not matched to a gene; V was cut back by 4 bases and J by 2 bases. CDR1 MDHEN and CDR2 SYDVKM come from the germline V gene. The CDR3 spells CASSSGLATYEQYF. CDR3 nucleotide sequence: TGTGCCAGCAGTTCGGGACTAGCGACCTACGAGCAGTACTTC.

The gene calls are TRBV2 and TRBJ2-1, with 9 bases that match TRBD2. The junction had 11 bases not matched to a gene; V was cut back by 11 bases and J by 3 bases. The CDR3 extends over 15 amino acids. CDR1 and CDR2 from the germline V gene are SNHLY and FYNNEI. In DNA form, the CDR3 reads TGTGCCGTCCAAAGGGCTAGCGGGAACTACAATGAGCAGTTCTTC. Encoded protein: CAVQRASGNYNEQFF.

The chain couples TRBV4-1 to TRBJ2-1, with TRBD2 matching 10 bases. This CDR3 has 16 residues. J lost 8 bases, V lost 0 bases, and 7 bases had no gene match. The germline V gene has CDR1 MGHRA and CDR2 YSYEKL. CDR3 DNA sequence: TGCGCCAGCAGCCAAGACACACTAGCGGGAACCTATGAGCAGTTCTTC. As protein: CASSQDTLAGTYEQFF.

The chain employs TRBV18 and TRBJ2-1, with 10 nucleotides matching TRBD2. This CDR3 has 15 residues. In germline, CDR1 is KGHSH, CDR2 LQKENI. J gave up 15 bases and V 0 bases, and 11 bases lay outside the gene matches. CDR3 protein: CASSPPGSLAGDGFF. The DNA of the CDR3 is TGTGCCAGCTCACCACCAGGCTCCCTAGCGGGAGACGGGTTCTTC.

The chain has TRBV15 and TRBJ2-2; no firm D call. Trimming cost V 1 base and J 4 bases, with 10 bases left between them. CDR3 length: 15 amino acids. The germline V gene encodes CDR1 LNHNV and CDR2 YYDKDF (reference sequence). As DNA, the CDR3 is TGTGCCACCAGCAGAGGGTTGGGAAGCACCGGGGAGCTGTTTTTT. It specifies CATSRGLGSTGELFF.

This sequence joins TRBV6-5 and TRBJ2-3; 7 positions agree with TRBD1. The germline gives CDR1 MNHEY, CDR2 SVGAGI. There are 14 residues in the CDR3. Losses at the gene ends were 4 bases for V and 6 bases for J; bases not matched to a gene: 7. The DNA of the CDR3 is TGTGCCAGCAGTTCCAACGGACAGGCGGATACGCAGTATTTT. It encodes CASSSNGQADTQYF.

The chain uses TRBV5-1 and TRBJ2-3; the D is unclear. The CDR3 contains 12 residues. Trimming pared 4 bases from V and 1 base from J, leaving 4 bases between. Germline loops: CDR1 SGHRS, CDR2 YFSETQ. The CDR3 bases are TGCGCCAGCAGCCGGGGCACAGATACGCAGTATTTT. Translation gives CASSRGTDTQYF.

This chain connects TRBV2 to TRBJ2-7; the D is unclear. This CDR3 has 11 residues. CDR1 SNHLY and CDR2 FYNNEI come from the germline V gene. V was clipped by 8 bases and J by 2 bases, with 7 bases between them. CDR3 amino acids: CASRWTYEQYF. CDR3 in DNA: TGTGCCAGCCGGTGGACCTACGAGCAGTACTTC.

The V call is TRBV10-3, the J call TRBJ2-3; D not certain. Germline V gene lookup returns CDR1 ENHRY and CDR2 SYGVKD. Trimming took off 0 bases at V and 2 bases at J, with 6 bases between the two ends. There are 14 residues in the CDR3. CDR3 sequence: CAISESTSTDTQYF. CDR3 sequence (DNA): TGTGCCATCAGTGAGTCCACATCCACAGATACGCAGTATTTT.

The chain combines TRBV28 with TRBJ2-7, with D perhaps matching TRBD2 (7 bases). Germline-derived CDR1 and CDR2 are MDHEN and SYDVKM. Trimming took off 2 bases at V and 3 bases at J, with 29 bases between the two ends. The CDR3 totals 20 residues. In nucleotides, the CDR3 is TGTGCCAGCAGTTTAAAGAGGGGGGGTCCGGGTTCTCGAATAGACTACGAGCAGTACTTC. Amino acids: CASSLKRGGPGSRIDYEQYF.

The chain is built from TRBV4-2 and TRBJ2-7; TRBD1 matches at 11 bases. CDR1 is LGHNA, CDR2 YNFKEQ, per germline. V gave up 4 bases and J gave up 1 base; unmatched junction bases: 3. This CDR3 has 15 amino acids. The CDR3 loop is CASSLGQGVSYEQYF. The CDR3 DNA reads TGTGCCAGCAGCCTGGGACAGGGGGTTTCCTACGAGCAGTACTTC.

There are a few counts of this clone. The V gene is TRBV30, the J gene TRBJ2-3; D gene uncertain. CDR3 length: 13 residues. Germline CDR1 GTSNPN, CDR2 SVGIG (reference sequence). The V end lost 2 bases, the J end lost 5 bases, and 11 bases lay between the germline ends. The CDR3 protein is CAWSKRGRDTQYF. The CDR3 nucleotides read TGTGCCTGGAGTAAACGCGGCAGAGATACGCAGTATTTT.

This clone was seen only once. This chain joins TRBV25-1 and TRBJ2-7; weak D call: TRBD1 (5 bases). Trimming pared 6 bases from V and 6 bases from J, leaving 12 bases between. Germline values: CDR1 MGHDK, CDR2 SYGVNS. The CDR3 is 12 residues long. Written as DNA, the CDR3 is TGTGCCAGCAGGGGGCGGTATGCCGAGCAGTACTTC. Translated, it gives CASRGRYAEQYF.

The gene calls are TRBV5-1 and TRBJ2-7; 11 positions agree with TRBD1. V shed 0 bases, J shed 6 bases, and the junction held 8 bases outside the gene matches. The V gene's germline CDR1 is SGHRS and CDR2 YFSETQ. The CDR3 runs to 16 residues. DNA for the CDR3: TGCGCCAGCAGCTTGGCTTCTGGGACAGGGGGGTCCGAGCAGTACTTC. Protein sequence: CASSLASGTGGSEQYF.

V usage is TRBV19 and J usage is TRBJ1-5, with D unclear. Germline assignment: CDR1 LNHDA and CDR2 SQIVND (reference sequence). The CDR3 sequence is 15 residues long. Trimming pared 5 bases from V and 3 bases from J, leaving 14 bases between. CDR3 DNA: TGTGCCAGTAGTTACGGTGGCAGACCCAATCAGCCCCAGCATTTT. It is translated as CASSYGGRPNQPQHF.

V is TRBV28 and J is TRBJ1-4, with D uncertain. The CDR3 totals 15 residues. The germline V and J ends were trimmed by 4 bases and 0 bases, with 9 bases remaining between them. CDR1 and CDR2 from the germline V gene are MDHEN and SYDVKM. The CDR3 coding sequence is TGTGCCAGCAGTTCCCCCACGACAACTAATGAAAAACTGTTTTTT. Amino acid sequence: CASSSPTTTNEKLFF.

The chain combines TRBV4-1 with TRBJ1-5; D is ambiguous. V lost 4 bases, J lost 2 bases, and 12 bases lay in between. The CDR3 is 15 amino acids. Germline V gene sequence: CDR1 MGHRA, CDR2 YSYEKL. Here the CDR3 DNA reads TGCGCCAGCAGCCTTGATGCAAGGGGCAATCAGCCCCAGCATTTT. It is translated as CASSLDARGNQPQHF.

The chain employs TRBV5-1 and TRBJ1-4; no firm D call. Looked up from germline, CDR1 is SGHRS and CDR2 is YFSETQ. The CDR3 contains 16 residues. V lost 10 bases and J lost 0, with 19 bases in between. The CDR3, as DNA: TGCGCCTCTCGACGGGCAGGAACCTCAACTAATGAAAAACTGTTTTTT. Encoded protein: CASRRAGTSTNEKLFF.